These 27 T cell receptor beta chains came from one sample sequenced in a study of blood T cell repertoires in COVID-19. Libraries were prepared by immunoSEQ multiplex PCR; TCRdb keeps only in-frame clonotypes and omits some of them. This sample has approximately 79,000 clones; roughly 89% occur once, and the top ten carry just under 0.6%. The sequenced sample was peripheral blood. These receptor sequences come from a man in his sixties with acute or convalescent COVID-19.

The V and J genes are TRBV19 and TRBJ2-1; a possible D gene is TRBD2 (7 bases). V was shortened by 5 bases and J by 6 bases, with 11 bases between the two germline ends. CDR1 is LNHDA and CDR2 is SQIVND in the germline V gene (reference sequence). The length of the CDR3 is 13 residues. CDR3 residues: CASSGGGLNEQFF. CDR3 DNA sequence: TGTGCCAGTAGTGGGGGGGGCCTCAATGAGCAGTTCTTC.

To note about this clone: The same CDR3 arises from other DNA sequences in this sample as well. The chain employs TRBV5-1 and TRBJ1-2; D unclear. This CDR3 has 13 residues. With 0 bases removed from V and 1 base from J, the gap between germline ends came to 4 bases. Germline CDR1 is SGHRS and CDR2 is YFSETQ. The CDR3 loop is CASSLDSNYGYTF. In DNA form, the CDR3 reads TGCGCCAGCAGCTTGGACAGTAACTATGGCTACACCTTC. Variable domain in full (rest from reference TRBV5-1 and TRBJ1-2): KAGVTQTPRYLIKTRGQQVTLSCSPISGHRSVSWYQQTPGQGLQFLFEYFSETQRNKGNFPGRFSGRQFSNSRSEMNVSTLELGDSALYLCASSLDSNYGYTFGSGTRLTVV.

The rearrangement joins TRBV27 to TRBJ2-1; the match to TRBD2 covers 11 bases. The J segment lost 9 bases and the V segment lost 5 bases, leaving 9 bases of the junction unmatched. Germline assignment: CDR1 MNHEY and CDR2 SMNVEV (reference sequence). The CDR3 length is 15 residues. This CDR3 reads CASSPRLAGKVEQFF. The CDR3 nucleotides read TGTGCCAGCAGTCCTCGACTAGCGGGAAAGGTTGAGCAGTTCTTC.

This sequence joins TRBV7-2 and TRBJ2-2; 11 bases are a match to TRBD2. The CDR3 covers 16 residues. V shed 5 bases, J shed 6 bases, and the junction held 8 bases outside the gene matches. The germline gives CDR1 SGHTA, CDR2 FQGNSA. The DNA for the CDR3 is TGTGCCAGCAGCGCTGATAGCGGGGGGGCCGCCGGGGAGCTGTTTTTT. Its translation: CASSADSGGAAGELFF. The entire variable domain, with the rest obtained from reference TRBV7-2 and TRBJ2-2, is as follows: GAGVSQSPSNKVTEKGKDVELRCDPISGHTALYWYRQSLGQGLEFLIYFQGNSAPDKSGLPSDRFSAERTGGSVSTLTIQRTQQEDSAVYLCASSADSGGAAGELFFGEGSRLTVL.

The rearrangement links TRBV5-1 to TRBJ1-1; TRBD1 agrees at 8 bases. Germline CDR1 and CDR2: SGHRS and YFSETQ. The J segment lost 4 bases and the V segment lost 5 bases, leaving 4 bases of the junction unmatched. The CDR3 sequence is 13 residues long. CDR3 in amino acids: CASRGQVGTEAFF. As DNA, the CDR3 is TGCGCCAGCAGGGGACAGGTAGGCACTGAAGCTTTCTTT.

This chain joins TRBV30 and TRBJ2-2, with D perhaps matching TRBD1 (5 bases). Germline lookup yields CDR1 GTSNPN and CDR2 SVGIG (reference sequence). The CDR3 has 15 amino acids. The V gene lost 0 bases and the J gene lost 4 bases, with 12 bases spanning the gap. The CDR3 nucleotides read TGTGCCTGGAGTGTACCAGGGCTCGGCACCGGGGAGCTGTTTTTT. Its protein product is CAWSVPGLGTGELFF.

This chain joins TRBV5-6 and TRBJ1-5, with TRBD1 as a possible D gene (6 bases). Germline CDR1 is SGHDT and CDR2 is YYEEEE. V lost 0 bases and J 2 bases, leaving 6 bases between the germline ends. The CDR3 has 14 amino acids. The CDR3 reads CASSLDRGNQPQHF. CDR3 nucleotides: TGTGCCAGCAGCTTGGACAGGGGCAATCAGCCCCAGCATTTT. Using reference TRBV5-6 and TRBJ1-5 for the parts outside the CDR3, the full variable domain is DAGVTQSPTHLIKTRGQQVTLRCSPKSGHDTVSWYQQALGQGPQFIFQYYEEEERQRGNFPDRFSGHQFPNYSSELNVNALLLGDSALYLCASSLDRGNQPQHFGDGTRLSIL.

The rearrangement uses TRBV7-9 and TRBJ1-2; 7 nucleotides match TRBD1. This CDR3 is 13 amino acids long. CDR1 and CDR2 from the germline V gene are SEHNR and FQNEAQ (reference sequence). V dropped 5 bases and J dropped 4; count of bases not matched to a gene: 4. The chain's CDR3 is CASSRGQLYGYTF. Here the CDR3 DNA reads TGTGCCAGCAGCCGGGGACAGCTCTATGGCTACACCTTC.

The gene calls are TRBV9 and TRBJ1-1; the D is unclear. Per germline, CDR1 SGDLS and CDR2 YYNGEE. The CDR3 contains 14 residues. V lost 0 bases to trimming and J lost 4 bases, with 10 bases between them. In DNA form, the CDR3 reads TGTGCCAGCAGCGTAGGGGCAGTTCCCACTGAAGCTTTCTTT. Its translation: CASSVGAVPTEAFF.

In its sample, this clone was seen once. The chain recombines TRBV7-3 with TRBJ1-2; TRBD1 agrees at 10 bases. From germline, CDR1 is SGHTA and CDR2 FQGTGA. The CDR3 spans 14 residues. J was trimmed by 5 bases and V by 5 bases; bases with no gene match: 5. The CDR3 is CASSQTGGAYGYTF. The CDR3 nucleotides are TGTGCCAGCAGCCAGACAGGGGGCGCTTATGGCTACACCTTC.

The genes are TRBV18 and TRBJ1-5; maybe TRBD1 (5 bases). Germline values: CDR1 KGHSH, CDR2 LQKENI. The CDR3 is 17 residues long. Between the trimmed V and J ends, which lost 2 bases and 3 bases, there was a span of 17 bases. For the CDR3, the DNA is TGTGCCAGCTCACCAAATCAGGGTAAGGTGGACAATCAGCCCCAGCATTTT. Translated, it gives CASSPNQGKVDNQPQHF.

CDR3 sequence (DNA): TGTGCCAGCAGCGTAGAGGCGACAGCCTATGGCTACACCTTC. Protein: CASSVEATAYGYTF. The chain has TRBV9 and TRBJ1-2; D possibly corresponds to TRBD1 (5 bases). V dropped 0 bases and J dropped 4 bases, with 10 bases sitting between them. This CDR3 is built from 14 residues. Germline-derived CDR1 and CDR2 are SGDLS and YYNGEE.

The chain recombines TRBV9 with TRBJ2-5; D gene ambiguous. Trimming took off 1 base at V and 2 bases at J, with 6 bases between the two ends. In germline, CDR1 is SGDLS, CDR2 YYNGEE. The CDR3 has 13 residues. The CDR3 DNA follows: TGTGCCAGCAGCGTATATCAGCAAGAGACCCAGTACTTC. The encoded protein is CASSVYQQETQYF.

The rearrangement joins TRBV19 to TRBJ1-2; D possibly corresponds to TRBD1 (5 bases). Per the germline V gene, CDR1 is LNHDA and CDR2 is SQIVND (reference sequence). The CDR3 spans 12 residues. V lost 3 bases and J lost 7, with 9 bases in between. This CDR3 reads CASSIQGGGYTF. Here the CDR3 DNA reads TGTGCCAGTAGTATCCAGGGCGGTGGCTACACCTTC.

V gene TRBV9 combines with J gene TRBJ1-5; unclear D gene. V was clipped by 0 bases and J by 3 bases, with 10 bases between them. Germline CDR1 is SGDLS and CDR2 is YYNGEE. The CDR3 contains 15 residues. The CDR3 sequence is CASSVGAEVNQPQHF. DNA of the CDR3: TGTGCCAGCAGCGTAGGGGCTGAAGTCAATCAGCCCCAGCATTTT.

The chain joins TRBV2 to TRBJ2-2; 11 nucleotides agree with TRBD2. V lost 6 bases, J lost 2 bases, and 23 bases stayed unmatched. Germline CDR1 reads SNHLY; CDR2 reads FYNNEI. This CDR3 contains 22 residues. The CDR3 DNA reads TGTGCCAGCAGCCACTCAACCTCAGGGGGCGCTGGGACTAGCGGTAACACCGGGGAGCTGTTTTTT. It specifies CASSHSTSGGAGTSGNTGELFF. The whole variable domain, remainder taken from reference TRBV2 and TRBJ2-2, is EPEVTQTPSHQVTQMGQEVILRCVPISNHLYFYWYRQILGQKVEFLVSFYNNEISEKSEIFDDQFSVERPDGSNFTLKIRSTKLEDSAMYFCASSHSTSGGAGTSGNTGELFFGEGSRLTVL.

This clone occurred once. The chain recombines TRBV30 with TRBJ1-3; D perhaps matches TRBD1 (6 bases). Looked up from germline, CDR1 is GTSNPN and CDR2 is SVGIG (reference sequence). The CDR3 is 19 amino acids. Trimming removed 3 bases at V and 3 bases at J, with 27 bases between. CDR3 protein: CAWSKGAGTSLISGNTIYF. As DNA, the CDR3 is TGTGCCTGGAGCAAAGGAGCGGGGACAAGCTTAATCAGTGGAAACACCATATATTTT.

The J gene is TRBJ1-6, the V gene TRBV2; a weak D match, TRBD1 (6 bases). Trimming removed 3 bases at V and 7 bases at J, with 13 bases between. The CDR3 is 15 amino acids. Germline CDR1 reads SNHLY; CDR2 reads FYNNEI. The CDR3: CASSEAGALNSPLHF. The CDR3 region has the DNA TGTGCCAGCAGTGAGGCAGGGGCGTTGAATTCACCCCTCCACTTT.

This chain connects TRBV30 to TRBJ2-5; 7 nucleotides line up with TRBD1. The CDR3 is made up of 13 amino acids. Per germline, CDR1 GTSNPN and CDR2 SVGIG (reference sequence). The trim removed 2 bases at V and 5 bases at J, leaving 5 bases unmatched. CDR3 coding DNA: TGTGCCTGGAGTCCCGACAGGGAGGAGACCCAGTACTTC. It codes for CAWSPDREETQYF.

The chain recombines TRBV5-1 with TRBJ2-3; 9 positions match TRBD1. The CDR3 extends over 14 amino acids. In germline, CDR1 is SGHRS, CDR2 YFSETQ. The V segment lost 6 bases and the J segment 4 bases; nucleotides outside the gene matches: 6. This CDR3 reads CASTSTGGSDTQYF. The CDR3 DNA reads TGCGCCAGCACTTCGACAGGGGGTTCAGATACGCAGTATTTT.

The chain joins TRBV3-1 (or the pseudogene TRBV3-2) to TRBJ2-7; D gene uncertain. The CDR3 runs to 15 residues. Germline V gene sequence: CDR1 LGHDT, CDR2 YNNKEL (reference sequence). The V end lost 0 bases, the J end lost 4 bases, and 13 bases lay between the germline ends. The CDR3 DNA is TGTGCCAGCAGCCAAGATTGGGCCACAATTTACGAGCAGTACTTC. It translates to CASSQDWATIYEQYF.

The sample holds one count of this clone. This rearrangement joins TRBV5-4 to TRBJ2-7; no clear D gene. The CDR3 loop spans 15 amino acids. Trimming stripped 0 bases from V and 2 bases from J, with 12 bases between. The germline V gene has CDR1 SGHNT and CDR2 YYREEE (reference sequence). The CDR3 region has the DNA TGTGCCAGCAGCTTGGGAATGAATGCGGCCTACGAGCAGTACTTC. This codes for CASSLGMNAAYEQYF.

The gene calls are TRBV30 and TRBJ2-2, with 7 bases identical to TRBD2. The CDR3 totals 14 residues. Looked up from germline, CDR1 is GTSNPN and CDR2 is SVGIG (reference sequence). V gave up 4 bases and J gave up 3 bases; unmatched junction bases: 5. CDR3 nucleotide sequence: TGTGCCTGGAAACTAGCGACCTACACCGGGGAGCTGTTTTTT. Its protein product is CAWKLATYTGELFF.

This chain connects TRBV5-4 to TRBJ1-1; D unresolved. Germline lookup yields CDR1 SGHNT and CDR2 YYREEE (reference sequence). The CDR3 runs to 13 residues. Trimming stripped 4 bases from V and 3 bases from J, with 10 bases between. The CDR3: CASSLSSDTEAFF. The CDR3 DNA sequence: TGTGCCAGCAGCCTATCCTCGGACACTGAAGCTTTCTTT.

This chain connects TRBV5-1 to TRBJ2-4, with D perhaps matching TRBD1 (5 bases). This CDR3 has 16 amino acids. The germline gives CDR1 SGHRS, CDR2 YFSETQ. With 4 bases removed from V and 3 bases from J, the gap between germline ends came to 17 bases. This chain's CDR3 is CASSETGNVGKNIQYF. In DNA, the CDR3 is TGCGCCAGCAGCGAAACAGGAAACGTAGGCAAAAACATTCAGTACTTC.

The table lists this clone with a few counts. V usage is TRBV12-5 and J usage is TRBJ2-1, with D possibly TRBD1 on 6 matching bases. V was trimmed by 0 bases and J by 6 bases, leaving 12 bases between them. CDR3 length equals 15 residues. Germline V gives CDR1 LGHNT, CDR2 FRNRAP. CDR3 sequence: CASGLVHGGFNEQFF. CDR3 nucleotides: TGTGCTAGTGGTTTGGTACATGGGGGCTTCAATGAGCAGTTCTTC.

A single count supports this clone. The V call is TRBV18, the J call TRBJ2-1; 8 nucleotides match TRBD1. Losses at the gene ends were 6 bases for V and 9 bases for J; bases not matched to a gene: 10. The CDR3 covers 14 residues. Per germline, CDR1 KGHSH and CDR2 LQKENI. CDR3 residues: CASSLGQASSEQFF. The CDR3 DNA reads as TGTGCCAGCTCTTTGGGACAGGCCTCCTCTGAGCAGTTCTTC.